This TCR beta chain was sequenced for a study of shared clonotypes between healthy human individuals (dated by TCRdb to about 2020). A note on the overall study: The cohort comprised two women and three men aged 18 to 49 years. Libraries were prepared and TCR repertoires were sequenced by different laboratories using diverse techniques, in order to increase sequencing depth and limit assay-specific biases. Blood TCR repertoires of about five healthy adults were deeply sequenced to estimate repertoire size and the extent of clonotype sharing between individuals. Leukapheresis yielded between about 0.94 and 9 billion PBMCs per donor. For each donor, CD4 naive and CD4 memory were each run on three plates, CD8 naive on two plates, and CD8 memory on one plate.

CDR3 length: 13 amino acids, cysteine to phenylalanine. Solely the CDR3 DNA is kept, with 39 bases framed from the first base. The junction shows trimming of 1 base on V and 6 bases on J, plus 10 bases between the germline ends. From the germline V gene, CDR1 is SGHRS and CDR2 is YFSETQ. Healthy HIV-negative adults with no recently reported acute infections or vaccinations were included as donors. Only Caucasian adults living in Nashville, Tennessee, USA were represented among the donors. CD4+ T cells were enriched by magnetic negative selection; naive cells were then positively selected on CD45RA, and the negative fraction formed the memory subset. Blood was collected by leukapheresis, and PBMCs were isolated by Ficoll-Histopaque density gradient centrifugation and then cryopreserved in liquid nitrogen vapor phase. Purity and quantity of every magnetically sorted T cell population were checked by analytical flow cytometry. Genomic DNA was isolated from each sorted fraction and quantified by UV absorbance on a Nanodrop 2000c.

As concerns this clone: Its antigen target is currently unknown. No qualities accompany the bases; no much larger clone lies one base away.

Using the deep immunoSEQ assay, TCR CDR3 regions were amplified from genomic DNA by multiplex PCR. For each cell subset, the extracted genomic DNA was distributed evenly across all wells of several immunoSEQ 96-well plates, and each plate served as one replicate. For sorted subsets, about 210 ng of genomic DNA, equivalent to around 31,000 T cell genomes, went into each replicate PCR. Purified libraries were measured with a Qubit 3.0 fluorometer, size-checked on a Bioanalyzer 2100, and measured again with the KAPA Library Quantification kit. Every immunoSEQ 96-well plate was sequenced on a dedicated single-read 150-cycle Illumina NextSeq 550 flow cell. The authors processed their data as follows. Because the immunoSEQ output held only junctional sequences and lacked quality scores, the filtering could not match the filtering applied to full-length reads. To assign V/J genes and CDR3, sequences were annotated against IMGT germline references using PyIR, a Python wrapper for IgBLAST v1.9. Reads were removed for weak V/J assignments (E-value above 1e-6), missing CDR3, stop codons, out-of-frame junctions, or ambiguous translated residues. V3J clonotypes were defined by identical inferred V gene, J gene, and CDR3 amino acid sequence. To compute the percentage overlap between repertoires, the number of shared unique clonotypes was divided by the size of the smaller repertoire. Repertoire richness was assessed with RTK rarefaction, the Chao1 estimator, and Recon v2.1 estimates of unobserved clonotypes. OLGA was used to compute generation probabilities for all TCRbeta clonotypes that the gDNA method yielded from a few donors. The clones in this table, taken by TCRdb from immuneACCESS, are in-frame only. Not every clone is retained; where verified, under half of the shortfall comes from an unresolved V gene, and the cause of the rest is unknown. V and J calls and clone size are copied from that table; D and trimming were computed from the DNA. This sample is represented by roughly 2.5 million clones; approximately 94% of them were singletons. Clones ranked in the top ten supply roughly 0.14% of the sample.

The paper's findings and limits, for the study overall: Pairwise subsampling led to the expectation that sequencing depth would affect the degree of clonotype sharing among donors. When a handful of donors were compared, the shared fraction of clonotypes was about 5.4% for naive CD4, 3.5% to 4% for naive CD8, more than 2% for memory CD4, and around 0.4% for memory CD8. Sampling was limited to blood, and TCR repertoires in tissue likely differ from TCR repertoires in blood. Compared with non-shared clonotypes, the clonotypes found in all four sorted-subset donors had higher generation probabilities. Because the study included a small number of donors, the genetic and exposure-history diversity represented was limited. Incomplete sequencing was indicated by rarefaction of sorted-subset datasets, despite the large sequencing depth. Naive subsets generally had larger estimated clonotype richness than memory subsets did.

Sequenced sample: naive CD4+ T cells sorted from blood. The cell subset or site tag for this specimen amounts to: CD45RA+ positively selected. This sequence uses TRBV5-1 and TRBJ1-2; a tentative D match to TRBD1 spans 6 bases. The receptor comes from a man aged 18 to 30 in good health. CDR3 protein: CASSLTGTHGYTF. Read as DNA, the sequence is TGCGCCAGCAGCTTGACAGGGACGCATGGCTACACCTTC.